This is a list of T cell receptor beta chains from one sample in a study of T cell changes during pregnancy in multiple sclerosis. The assay was immunoSEQ multiplex PCR, and TCRdb's table has in-frame clones only and misses some. The sample includes 71,000 or so clones, more than 90% seen only once; the top ten take 0.95% to 1.5%. The sequencing used peripheral blood, collected in the third trimester of pregnancy. Receptor source: a female donor with multiple sclerosis, enrolled in a pregnancy study. The CDR3 runs from the conserved cysteine through the conserved F or W. A D gene is named only where the DNA matches it firmly. Rows may omit the clone size; those that give it use once, few, many or a size class.

v_call	clone_size	d_call	j_call	cdr3_length	cdr3_nt	cdr3_aa
TRBV28	.	.	TRBJ2-1	19	TGTGCCAGCAGTTTATCTTGGGTGAGCGGAAGCTACTCCTACAATGAGCAGTTCTTC	CASSLSWVSGSYSYNEQFF
TRBV19	.	.	TRBJ1-2	15	TGTGCCAGTAGTATCGGCGGGGGCGTTAACTATGGCTACACCTTC	CASSIGGGVNYGYTF
TRBV16	.	.	TRBJ1-1	14	TGTGCCAGCAGCCAAGTATGGGCCCGCACTGAAGCTTTCTTT	CASSQVWARTEAFF
TRBV10-2	.	TRBD2	TRBJ2-2	16	TGCGCCAGCAGTGAGGGACTAGCGGTAGGGACCGGGGAGCTGTTTTTT	CASSEGLAVGTGELFF
TRBV6-5	.	.	TRBJ1-1	14	TGTGCCAGCAGTTACAGCGCAGGGGACACTGAAGCTTTCTTT	CASSYSAGDTEAFF
TRBV2	.	TRBD1	TRBJ2-7	15	TGTGCCAGCAAAGTGGGACAGTTGATCCTCTACGAGCAGTACTTC	CASKVGQLILYEQYF
TRBV5-1	.	TRBD1	TRBJ2-3	13	TGCGCCAGCAGCGGGCAGGGGGCAGATACGCAGTATTTT	CASSGQGADTQYF
TRBV29-1	.	TRBD2	TRBJ2-3	15	TGCAGCGTACTAATGGGGACTAGCGCGGGGGATACGCAGTATTTT	CSVLMGTSAGDTQYF
TRBV27	.	TRBD2	TRBJ2-5	20	TGTGCCAGCAGTTTAACGCCGCCGGGACTAGCGGGAGGGTACCAAGAGACCCAGTACTTC	CASSLTPPGLAGGYQETQYF
TRBV7-2	.	TRBD2	TRBJ2-7	14	TGTGCCAGCAGCCCCGGGACTAGCAAGTACGAGCAGTACTTC	CASSPGTSKYEQYF
TRBV14	once	.	TRBJ2-7	14	TGTGCCAGCAGCCAAGTAGCAGGGCCCTACGAGCAGTACTTC	CASSQVAGPYEQYF
TRBV13	.	.	TRBJ1-2	13	TGTGCCAGCAGCTTAGAACGGAGGTATGGCTACACCTTC	CASSLERRYGYTF
TRBV6-5	.	TRBD1	TRBJ1-1	15	TGTGCCAGCAGTTACCCCACAGGGGGGCGGACTGAAGCTTTCTTT	CASSYPTGGRTEAFF
TRBV2	.	.	TRBJ1-2	10	TGTGCCAGCAGTGATGAGGGCTACACCTTC	CASSDEGYTF
TRBV30	.	.	TRBJ1-3	14	TGTGCCTGGACCTACGGGTCCTCTGGAAACACCATATATTTT	CAWTYGSSGNTIYF
TRBV7-2	once	TRBD2	TRBJ2-7	13	TGTGCCAGCAGCTTTAGGGCGGGAGACGGGCAGTACTTC	CASSFRAGDGQYF
TRBV6-5	once	TRBD1	TRBJ1-2	15	TGTGCCAGCAGTTACCACACAGGGGGGAGGGTTGGCTACACCTTC	CASSYHTGGRVGYTF
TRBV5-1	once	.	TRBJ2-5	15	TGCGCCAGCAGCATAGAGGGACACCGCGGGGAGACCCAGTACTTC	CASSIEGHRGETQYF